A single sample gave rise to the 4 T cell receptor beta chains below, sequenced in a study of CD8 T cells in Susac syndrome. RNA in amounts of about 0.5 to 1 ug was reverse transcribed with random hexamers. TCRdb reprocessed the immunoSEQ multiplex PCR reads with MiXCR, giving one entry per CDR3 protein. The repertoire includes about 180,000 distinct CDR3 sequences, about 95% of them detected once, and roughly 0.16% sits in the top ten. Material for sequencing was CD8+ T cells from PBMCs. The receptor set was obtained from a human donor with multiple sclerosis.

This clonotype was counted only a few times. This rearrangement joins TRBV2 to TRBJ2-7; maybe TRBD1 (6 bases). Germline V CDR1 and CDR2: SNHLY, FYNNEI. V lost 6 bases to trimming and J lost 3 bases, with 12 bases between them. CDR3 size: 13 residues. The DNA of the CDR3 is TGTGCCAGCAGGTATGCACAGGGCTACGAGCAGTACTTC. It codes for CASRYAQGYEQYF.

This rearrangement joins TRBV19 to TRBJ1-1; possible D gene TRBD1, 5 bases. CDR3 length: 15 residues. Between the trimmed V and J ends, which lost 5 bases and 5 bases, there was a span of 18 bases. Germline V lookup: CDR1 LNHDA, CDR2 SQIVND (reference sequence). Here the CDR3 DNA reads TGTGCCAGTAGTGATGCGGCCTCGGGGCAAACTGAAGCTTTCTTT. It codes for CASSDAASGQTEAFF.

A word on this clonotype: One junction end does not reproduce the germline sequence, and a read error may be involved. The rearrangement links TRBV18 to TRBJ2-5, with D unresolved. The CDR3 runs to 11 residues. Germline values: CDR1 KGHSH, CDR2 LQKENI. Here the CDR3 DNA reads TGTGCCAGCTCTCCACAAGAGACCCAGTACTTC. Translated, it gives CASSPQETQYF. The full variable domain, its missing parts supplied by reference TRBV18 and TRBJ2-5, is NAGVMQNPRHLVRRRGQEARLRCSPMKGHSHVYWYRQLPEEGLKFMVYLQKENIIDESGMPKERFSAEFPKEGPSILRIQQVVRGDSAAYFCASSPQETQYFGPGTRLLVL.

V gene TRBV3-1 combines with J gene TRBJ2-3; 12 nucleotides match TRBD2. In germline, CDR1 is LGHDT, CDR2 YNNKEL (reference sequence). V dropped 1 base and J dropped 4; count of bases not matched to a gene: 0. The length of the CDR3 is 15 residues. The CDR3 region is CASSQGTSGADTQYF. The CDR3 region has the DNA TGTGCCAGCAGCCAAGGGACTAGCGGGGCAGATACGCAGTATTTT.